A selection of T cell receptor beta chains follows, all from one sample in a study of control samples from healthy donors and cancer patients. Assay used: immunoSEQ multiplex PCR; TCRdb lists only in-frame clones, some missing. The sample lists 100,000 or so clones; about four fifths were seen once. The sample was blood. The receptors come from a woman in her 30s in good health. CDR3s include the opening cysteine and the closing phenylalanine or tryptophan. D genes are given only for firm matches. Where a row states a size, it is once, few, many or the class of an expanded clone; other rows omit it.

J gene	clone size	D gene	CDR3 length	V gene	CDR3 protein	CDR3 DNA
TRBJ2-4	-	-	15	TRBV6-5	CASSTSEAGKNIQYF	TGTGCCAGCAGTACCTCTGAGGCTGGCAAAAACATTCAGTACTTC
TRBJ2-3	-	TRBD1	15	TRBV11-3	CASSLGVQGVDTQYF	TGTGCCAGCAGCTTAGGGGTGCAGGGGGTAGATACGCAGTATTTT
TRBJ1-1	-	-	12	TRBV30	CAWSGENTEAFF	TGTGCCTGGAGTGGAGAAAACACTGAAGCTTTCTTT
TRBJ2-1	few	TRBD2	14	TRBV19	CASSSGGQYNEQFF	TGTGCCAGTAGTAGCGGGGGGCAATACAATGAGCAGTTCTTC
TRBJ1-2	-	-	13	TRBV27	CASSANGLSGYTF	TGTGCCAGCAGCGCCAACGGTTTGAGCGGCTACACCTTC
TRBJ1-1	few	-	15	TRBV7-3	CASSLNPGPNTEAFF	TGTGCCAGCAGCTTAAACCCAGGACCGAACACTGAAGCTTTCTTT
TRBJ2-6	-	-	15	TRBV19	CASRSPSSGANVLTF	TGTGCCAGTAGGTCCCCGAGCTCTGGGGCCAACGTCCTGACTTTC
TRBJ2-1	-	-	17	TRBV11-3	CASSLDLGPSSYNEQFF	TGTGCCAGCAGCTTAGATCTGGGCCCTAGCTCCTACAATGAGCAGTTCTTC
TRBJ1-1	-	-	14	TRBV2	CASSSTGMNTEAFF	TGTGCCAGCAGTAGCACAGGGATGAACACTGAAGCTTTCTTT
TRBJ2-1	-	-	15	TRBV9	CASSVGRNSYNEQFF	TGTGCCAGCAGCGTCGGACGGAATAGTTATAATGAGCAGTTCTTC
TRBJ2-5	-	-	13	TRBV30	CAWRASREETQYF	TGTGCCTGGAGAGCAAGTCGGGAAGAGACCCAGTACTTC
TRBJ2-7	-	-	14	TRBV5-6	CASSLGGPSYEQYF	TGTGCCAGCAGCTTAGGGGGTCCCTCCTACGAGCAGTACTTC
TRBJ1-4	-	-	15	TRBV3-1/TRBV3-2	CASSQKVRGYEKLFF	TGTGCCAGCAGCCAAAAGGTGAGGGGCTATGAAAAACTGTTTTTT
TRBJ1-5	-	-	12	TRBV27	CARISGSQPQHF	TGTGCCAGGATTTCAGGGAGTCAGCCCCAGCATTTT
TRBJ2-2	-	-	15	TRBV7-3	CASSPGLHDTGELFF	TGTGCCAGCAGCCCAGGCCTGCATGACACCGGGGAGCTGTTTTTT
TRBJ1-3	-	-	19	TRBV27	CASSLAGPGGYGSGNTIYF	TGTGCCAGCAGTTTAGCCGGGCCGGGAGGTTATGGCTCTGGAAACACCATATATTTT
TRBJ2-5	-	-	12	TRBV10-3	CATRTYQETQYF	TGTGCCACCCGTACGTACCAAGAGACCCAGTACTTC
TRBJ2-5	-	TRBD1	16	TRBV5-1	CASSLAVTGGRETQYF	TGCGCCAGCAGCTTGGCCGTCACAGGGGGGAGAGAGACCCAGTACTTC
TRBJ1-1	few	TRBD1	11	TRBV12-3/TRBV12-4	CASSDRGKAFF	TGTGCCAGCAGTGACAGGGGAAAAGCTTTCTTT
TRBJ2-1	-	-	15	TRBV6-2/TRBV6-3	CASSYPGGRGYEQFF	TGTGCCAGCAGCTATCCGGGGGGCCGCGGGTATGAGCAGTTCTTC
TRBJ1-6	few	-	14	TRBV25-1	CASSESGYNSPLHF	TGTGCCAGCAGTGAATCCGGTTATAATTCACCCCTCCACTTT
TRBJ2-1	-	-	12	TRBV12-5	CASAVAFGEQFF	TGTGCTAGTGCAGTGGCTTTCGGTGAGCAGTTCTTC
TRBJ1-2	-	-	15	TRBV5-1	CASSLVGQNNYGYTF	TGCGCCAGCAGCTTGGTCGGACAGAACAACTATGGCTACACCTTC
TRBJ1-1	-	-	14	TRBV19	CASSTQGGRREAFF	TGTGCCAGTAGTACTCAGGGTGGTCGGCGTGAAGCTTTCTTT
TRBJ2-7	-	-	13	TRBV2	CASGREPEYEQYF	TGTGCCAGCGGACGGGAACCCGAATACGAGCAGTACTTC